This T cell receptor (beta chain) was recovered during a study of cytomegalovirus exposure and HLA in healthy donors. Findings and caveats of the study: Later examination showed HLA-associated TCR beta chains had greater clonal expansion than equally common others. A highly shared variant cluster was judged a likely technical artifact.

Turning to this clone: Its matching antigen is unknown.

Trimming shortened V by 2 bases and J by 2 bases, and 7 bases separated the two germline ends. CDR1 and CDR2 (germline): SGHDT, YYEEEE. The CDR3 extends over 14 amino acids. The PCR used 60 Vbeta and 13 Jbeta primers. Only in-frame clones appear in the TCRdb table, and some are missing; sequencing was by immunoSEQ multiplex PCR. The sample carries 150,000 to 250,000 clones, around 78% recorded once. The chain is built from TRBV5-6 and TRBJ2-2; no clear D gene. The sequenced material came from PBMCs. The receptor comes from a man aged 30-40 years in good health and CMV-seronegative. The DNA of the CDR3 is TGTGCCAGCAGCTTTTACAGTAACACCGGGGAGCTGTTTTTT. Protein: CASSFYSNTGELFF.